These 28 T cell receptor beta chains share one sample of origin, sequenced in a study of T cells in Graves' hyperthyroidism and ophthalmopathy. Amplification targeted TCR beta CDR3 regions from RNA transcripts. An initial round of RT-PCR targeting the TCR CDR3 relied on the HTBI primer set. TCRdb processed the multiplex PCR reads anew with MiXCR; each CDR3 protein has one entry. The sample has 500,000 to 550,000 distinct CDR3 sequences; about 20% are singletons. The specimen was blood. All receptors derive from a man aged 40-49 years with Graves' ophthalmopathy.

This clonotype was observed many times. The rearrangement joins TRBV5-1 to TRBJ1-5, with D perhaps matching TRBD1 (6 bases). Germline assignment: CDR1 SGHRS and CDR2 YFSETQ. The germline V and J ends were trimmed by 0 bases and 2 bases, with 12 bases remaining between them. This CDR3 region has 16 residues. CDR3 sequence (DNA): TGCGCCAGCAGCTTGGTCCCGAGGGGGGGCAATCAGCCCCAGCATTTT. It codes for CASSLVPRGGNQPQHF.

This chain links TRBV19 with TRBJ2-7; possibly TRBD1 or TRBD2 for D (5 bases each). V lost 10 bases and J 5 bases, leaving 21 bases between the germline ends. CDR1 is LNHDA and CDR2 is SQIVND in the germline V gene (reference sequence). CDR3 length: 14 amino acids. In DNA, the CDR3 is TGTGCCACCACTGAGGGGTGGGGATCGAACGAGCAGTACTTC. The encoded protein is CATTEGWGSNEQYF.

This clonotype was seen ten or more times. The chain is built from TRBV7-9 and TRBJ2-2, with D uncertain. Germline V gene lookup returns CDR1 SEHNR and CDR2 FQNEAQ (reference sequence). The CDR3 is 14 amino acids. V gave up 6 bases and J gave up 1 base, with 9 bases separating them. The CDR3 region is CASSFGRNTGELFF. The DNA of the CDR3 is TGTGCCAGCAGTTTTGGACGGAACACCGGGGAGCTGTTTTTT.

The rearrangement joins TRBV10-3 to TRBJ2-3; 14 bases align to TRBD2. CDR3 length: 19 amino acids. Germline values: CDR1 ENHRY, CDR2 SYGVKD. The V and J ends lost 4 bases and 5 bases, in that order; junction bases with no gene match: 14. The CDR3, as DNA: TGTGCCATCAGTGGACCGACTATGACTAGCGGGGGGGATCTAGATACGCAGTATTTT. Translating gives CAISGPTMTSGGDLDTQYF.

This clonotype was seen only a few times. The rearrangement links TRBV20-1 to TRBJ2-1; D gene uncertain. Germline CDR1 is DFQATT and CDR2 is SNEGSKA (reference sequence). V was trimmed by 0 bases and J by 7 bases, leaving 13 bases between them. CDR3 size: 14 residues. CDR3 bases: TGCAGTGCTAGAGAGGCCTATTTTTTGAATGAGCAGTTCTTC. It codes for CSAREAYFLNEQFF.

The rearrangement uses TRBV30 and TRBJ1-2; no reliable D call. CDR3 length: 14 amino acids. V dropped 0 bases and J dropped 4 bases, with 12 bases sitting between them. Germline assignment: CDR1 GTSNPN and CDR2 SVGIG (reference sequence). CDR3 sequence reads: CAWSVRQAAYGYTF. The DNA of the CDR3 is TGTGCCTGGAGTGTACGGCAAGCCGCCTATGGCTACACCTTC.

At least ten counts were recorded for this clonotype. V gene TRBV5-1 combines with J gene TRBJ2-7; weak D call: TRBD2 (7 bases). CDR1 is SGHRS and CDR2 is YFSETQ in the germline V gene. V was pared by 7 bases and J by 3 bases, with 17 bases between. There are 14 residues in the CDR3. This CDR3 reads CASQREGGIYEQYF. DNA for the CDR3: TGCGCCAGCCAACGTGAGGGGGGGATCTACGAGCAGTACTTC.

This clonotype was counted between two and nine times. This chain joins TRBV15 and TRBJ2-7, with 9 bases matching TRBD1. V lost 5 bases, J lost 0 bases, and 2 bases stayed unmatched. The CDR3 covers 14 residues. Germline CDR1 and CDR2: LNHNV and YYDKDF (reference sequence). CDR3 protein: CATSGDRASYEQYF. The CDR3 DNA reads TGTGCCACCAGCGGGGACAGGGCCTCCTACGAGCAGTACTTC.

This clonotype was found many times. The chain recombines TRBV27 with TRBJ2-7; 10 nucleotides match TRBD1. The junction had 8 bases not matched to a gene; V was cut back by 1 base and J by 8 bases. Germline-derived CDR1 and CDR2 are MNHEY and SMNVEV (reference sequence). This CDR3 is built from 15 residues. CDR3 coding DNA: TGTGCCAGCAGTTTATTGGGACAGGGGATTATGAAGCAGTACTTC. Its translation: CASSLLGQGIMKQYF.

J is TRBJ2-5 and V is TRBV5-1; TRBD1 might be the D (6 bases). The CDR3 has 17 residues. The germline gives CDR1 SGHRS, CDR2 YFSETQ. V lost 0 bases, J lost 2 bases, and 17 bases lay in between. CDR3 residues: CASSLEGVVNPQETQYF. The CDR3 DNA reads as TGCGCCAGCAGCTTGGAGGGGGTAGTAAACCCTCAAGAGACCCAGTACTTC.

This chain uses TRBV7-8 with TRBJ1-2; no clear D. Germline CDR1 is SGHVS and CDR2 is FQNEAQ. Trimming shortened V by 2 bases and J by 5 bases, and 12 bases separated the two germline ends. CDR3 length equals 14 residues. The CDR3 coding sequence is TGTGCCAGCAGCTTACTAGGGTACTCTTATGGCTACACCTTC. Translated, it gives CASSLLGYSYGYTF.

Only a few counts were recorded for this clonotype. The chain is built from TRBV12-3 or TRBV12-4 and TRBJ1-2; D uncertain. This CDR3 has 9 amino acids. V lost 2 bases, J lost 13 bases, and 5 bases lay in between. The CDR3 sequence is CASSLNPTF. In nucleotides, the CDR3 is TGTGCCAGCAGTTTAAACCCCACCTTC.

This clonotype was counted ten times or more. This sequence joins TRBV3-1 and TRBJ1-5, with 7 positions matching TRBD1. Losses at the gene ends were 1 base for V and 4 bases for J; bases not matched to a gene: 4. Germline V CDR1 and CDR2: LGHDT, YNNKEL (reference sequence). The CDR3 runs to 15 residues. CDR3: CASSQGGTENQPQHF. The CDR3 DNA reads as TGTGCCAGCAGCCAAGGTGGGACAGAAAATCAGCCCCAGCATTTT.

The V and J genes are TRBV11-2 and TRBJ2-7, with 13 bases that match TRBD2. The CDR3 spans 16 residues. CDR1 and CDR2 from the germline V gene are SGHAT and FQNNGV. V lost 3 bases, J lost 4 bases, and 6 bases stayed unmatched. DNA of the CDR3: TGTGCCAGCAGCTTGAGCTCGGGACTAGCGGGGTACGAGCAGTACTTC. It translates to CASSLSSGLAGYEQYF.

The rearrangement joins TRBV3-1 to TRBJ2-2, with D perhaps matching TRBD1 (6 bases). The V end lost 2 bases, the J end lost 4 bases, and 11 bases lay between the germline ends. The V gene's germline CDR1 is LGHDT and CDR2 YNNKEL (reference sequence). The CDR3 is made up of 15 amino acids. CDR3 sequence reads: CASSQQGWSTGELFF. CDR3 sequence (DNA): TGTGCCAGCAGCCAACAGGGGTGGAGCACCGGGGAGCTGTTTTTT. The variable domain in full, completed from reference TRBV3-1 and TRBJ2-2, reads DTAVSQTPKYLVTQMGNDKSIKCEQNLGHDTMYWYKQDSKKFLKIMFSYNNKELIINETVPNRFSPKSPDKAHLNLHINSLELGDSAVYFCASSQQGWSTGELFFGEGSRLTVL.

This clonotype showed up many times. V and J are TRBV6-5 and TRBJ2-7; D tentatively fits TRBD1 or TRBD2 (5 bases each). Trimming cost V 0 bases and J 3 bases, with 9 bases left between them. The CDR3 covers 14 residues. CDR1 is MNHEY, CDR2 SVGAGI, per germline. The CDR3 DNA reads as TGTGCCAGCAGTTACTCGGGGGTAGACTACGAGCAGTACTTC. The encoded protein is CASSYSGVDYEQYF.

The V call is TRBV4-2, the J call TRBJ1-1; weak D call: TRBD1 (6 bases). CDR1 is LGHNA and CDR2 is YNFKEQ in the germline V gene. Trimming cost V 4 bases and J 4 bases, with 22 bases left between them. The CDR3 consists of 17 residues. Here the CDR3 DNA reads TGTGCCAGCAGCCCCGGTATACCACAGGGAGCAAGCACTGAAGCTTTCTTT. Its translation is CASSPGIPQGASTEAFF.

This rearrangement joins TRBV28 to TRBJ1-3; D unresolved. CDR3 length equals 16 residues. Trimming stripped 5 bases from V and 3 bases from J, with 17 bases between. The germline V gene encodes CDR1 MDHEN and CDR2 SYDVKM. CDR3 in amino acids: CASSPTDVWFGNTIYF. Here the CDR3 DNA reads TGTGCCAGCAGTCCCACGGACGTTTGGTTTGGAAACACCATATATTTT.

This chain joins TRBV7-6 and TRBJ2-5, with 9 positions matching TRBD2. J lost 4 bases, V lost 11 bases, and 14 bases had no gene match. The germline V gene encodes CDR1 SGHVS and CDR2 FNYEAQ. This CDR3 is built from 15 residues. This CDR3 reads CASGRRREGLETQYF. The CDR3 nucleotides read TGTGCCTCTGGGAGACGGCGGGAGGGCTTAGAGACCCAGTACTTC.

The count of this clonotype is one. The chain has TRBV5-1 and TRBJ1-6; D is unclear. This CDR3 contains 16 residues. Germline V gene sequence: CDR1 SGHRS, CDR2 YFSETQ. The germline V and J ends were trimmed by 2 bases and 5 bases, with 14 bases remaining between them. The CDR3 nucleotides read TGCGCCAGCAGCTTAAGGAGACATACCGATAATTCACCCCTCCACTTT. This gives the protein CASSLRRHTDNSPLHF.

This chain joins TRBV11-2 and TRBJ2-2; D is tentatively TRBD1 or TRBD2 (6 bases each). The CDR3 loop spans 17 amino acids. Germline V gene sequence: CDR1 SGHAT, CDR2 FQNNGV. V was pared by 5 bases and J by 2 bases, with 18 bases between. This chain's CDR3 is CASSPQGLASNTGELFF. CDR3 nucleotide sequence: TGTGCCAGCAGCCCCCAGGGGCTAGCGTCCAACACCGGGGAGCTGTTTTTT.

This clonotype appeared a few times. V usage is TRBV20-1 and J usage is TRBJ2-7; 8 bases are shared with TRBD2. There are 15 residues in the CDR3. Germline V CDR1 and CDR2: DFQATT, SNEGSKA (reference sequence). The trim removed 3 bases at V and 0 bases at J, leaving 7 bases unmatched. The CDR3 region has the DNA TGCAGTGCTAGGCTAGCGGGCCGGTTCTCCTACGAGCAGTACTTC. Its translation: CSARLAGRFSYEQYF.

The rearrangement joins TRBV3-1 to TRBJ1-4; the D gene is possibly TRBD1 (5 bases). This CDR3 has 12 residues. Trimming stripped 0 bases from V and 11 bases from J, with 7 bases between. Germline CDR1 reads LGHDT; CDR2 reads YNNKEL (reference sequence). This chain's CDR3 is CASSQEGEKLFF. Written as DNA, the CDR3 is TGTGCCAGCAGCCAAGAGGGGGAGAAACTGTTTTTT.

J is TRBJ2-1 and V is TRBV6-1, with 10 positions matching TRBD2. The CDR3 runs 15 residues. CDR1 MNHNS and CDR2 SASEGT come from the germline V gene. The trim removed 7 bases at V and 5 bases at J, leaving 8 bases unmatched. The CDR3 here is CASNPGLAANNEQFF. The CDR3 nucleotides are TGTGCCAGCAATCCCGGACTAGCGGCGAACAATGAGCAGTTCTTC.

This clonotype came up many times. The V and J genes are TRBV20-1 and TRBJ2-7; D call uncertain. Looked up from germline, CDR1 is DFQATT and CDR2 is SNEGSKA (reference sequence). The CDR3 consists of 14 residues. With 0 bases removed from V and 7 bases from J, the gap between germline ends came to 16 bases. The CDR3, as DNA: TGCAGTGCTAGAGATCCGGGTGGGTTGTGGGAGCAGTACTTC. This gives the protein CSARDPGGLWEQYF.

The chain has TRBV18 and TRBJ2-3, with D perhaps matching TRBD2 (6 bases). V shed 3 bases and J shed 5 bases, with 15 bases lying between them. This CDR3 region has 15 residues. Germline V gene data show CDR1 as KGHSH and CDR2 as LQKENI. The chain's CDR3 is CASSPGLPRVDTQYF. The CDR3 coding sequence is TGTGCCAGCTCACCGGGACTCCCAAGGGTAGATACGCAGTATTTT.

This clonotype was recorded at least ten times. CDR3 bases: TGTGCCAGCAGCTTCGACAGGGCCGAGCAGTACTTC. Protein: CASSFDRAEQYF. The chain joins TRBV7-2 to TRBJ2-7, with 7 nucleotides matching TRBD1. Germline loops: CDR1 SGHTA, CDR2 FQGNSA. Germline trimming cut 3 bases from V and 6 bases from J; bases unmatched to any gene: 2. The CDR3 totals 12 residues.

This clonotype showed up many times. The gene calls are TRBV12-3 or TRBV12-4 and TRBJ1-6; 10 nucleotides match TRBD1. The ends lost 6 bases at V and 10 bases at J; junction bases unmatched: 3. The CDR3 covers 13 residues. The CDR3 DNA follows: TGTGCCAGCAGGGGACAGGGGAACTCACCCCTCCACTTT. This codes for CASRGQGNSPLHF.